This passage covers 15 T cell receptor beta chains from one sample sequenced in a study of blood T cell repertoires in COVID-19. Sequencing used immunoSEQ multiplex PCR; TCRdb keeps in-frame clones, though not all of them. The sample records about 53,000 clones, about 80% being singletons. The sequenced material came from peripheral blood. The receptor set was obtained from a human donor in a cohort sampled during active COVID-19.

The V and J genes are TRBV4-1 and TRBJ2-7; TRBD2 matches 8 bases. This CDR3 region has 16 residues. The V gene's germline CDR1 is MGHRA and CDR2 YSYEKL. With 5 bases clipped from V and 5 bases from J, the junction kept 14 bases outside the gene matches. The CDR3 DNA is TGCGCCAGCAGCTTAAGAATCGGGGGGGAAGTTAACGAGCAGTACTTC. Translation: CASSLRIGGEVNEQYF.

Only a few counts were recorded for this clone. The chain has TRBV11-3 and TRBJ1-3; 8 bases map to TRBD1. Trimming cost V 4 bases and J 7 bases; bases outside gene matches: 9. The CDR3 runs 15 residues. Germline CDR1 and CDR2: SGHNT and YENEEA. The DNA for the CDR3 is TGTGCCAGCAGCTCGCCGGGACAGGTGGGTAACACCATATATTTT. Its translation: CASSSPGQVGNTIYF. The variable domain in full, with the rest retrieved from reference TRBV11-3 and TRBJ1-3, is EAGVVQSPRYKIIEKKQPVAFWCNPISGHNTLYWYLQNLGQGPELLIRYENEEAVDDSQLPKDRFSAERLKGVDSTLKIQPAELGDSAVYLCASSSPGQVGNTIYFGEGSWLTVV.

Here the CDR3 DNA reads TGTGCCAGCAGGCTACAGTCAGTATTGGGCTACACCTTC. It specifies CASRLQSVLGYTF. The V call is TRBV12-3 or TRBV12-4, the J call TRBJ1-2; no definite D call. This CDR3 region has 13 residues. V was shortened by 6 bases and J by 8 bases, with 16 bases between the two germline ends.

This chain uses TRBV6-6 with TRBJ2-1; 8 positions agree with TRBD2. The germline CDR1 and CDR2 sequences are MNHNY and SVGAGI (reference sequence). This CDR3 has 15 amino acids. V lost 3 bases, J lost 4 bases, and 5 bases stayed unmatched. The DNA of the CDR3 is TGTGCCAGCAGTTATCGCGGGGGGCCATACAATGAGCAGTTCTTC. It codes for CASSYRGGPYNEQFF.

The gene calls are TRBV7-2 and TRBJ2-3; D gene uncertain. The CDR3 length is 14 residues. Trimming shortened V by 2 bases and J by 7 bases, and 13 bases separated the two germline ends. Germline CDR1 reads SGHTA; CDR2 reads FQGNSA. CDR3 residues: CASSLTAEVHTQYF. Written as DNA, the CDR3 is TGTGCCAGCAGCTTAACGGCAGAGGTGCATACGCAGTATTTT. Variable domain in full (rest from reference TRBV7-2 and TRBJ2-3): GAGVSQSPSNKVTEKGKDVELRCDPISGHTALYWYRQSLGQGLEFLIYFQGNSAPDKSGLPSDRFSAERTGGSVSTLTIQRTQQEDSAVYLCASSLTAEVHTQYFGPGTRLTVL.

This clone has just one count. The chain recombines TRBV6-6 with TRBJ2-3, with a tentative D call TRBD2 (6 bases). The CDR3 consists of 14 residues. In germline, CDR1 is MNHNY, CDR2 SVGAGI (reference sequence). Trimming took 0 bases from V and 3 from J, leaving 7 bases between them. DNA of the CDR3: TGTGCCAGCAGTTACTCCGGGACTACAGATACGCAGTATTTT. Amino acid sequence: CASSYSGTTDTQYF.

The rearrangement uses TRBV19 and TRBJ1-1; 7 bases fit TRBD1. This CDR3 is built from 14 residues. Germline V gene data show CDR1 as LNHDA and CDR2 as SQIVND (reference sequence). With 6 bases clipped from V and 1 base from J, the junction kept 5 bases outside the gene matches. Here the CDR3 reads CASSTGTENTEAFF. DNA for the CDR3: TGTGCCAGTAGCACCGGGACAGAGAACACTGAAGCTTTCTTT.

This clone was found a few times. The chain links TRBV6-6 to TRBJ1-6, with a weak D call TRBD1 (6 bases). Germline CDR1 MNHNY, CDR2 SVGAGI (reference sequence). Trimming removed 11 bases at V and 6 bases at J, with 14 bases between. This CDR3 contains 13 residues. The DNA for the CDR3 is TGTGCCGGGAAAGGGGGTTCTAATTCACCCCTCCACTTT. It codes for CAGKGGSNSPLHF.

With regard to this clone: Within the sample, other DNA sequences also encode this same CDR3. The CDR3 DNA reads TGTGCCAGCAGCTTGGCGGAGACCCAGTACTTC. As protein: CASSLAETQYF. The chain is built from TRBV5-6 and TRBJ2-5; D is undetermined. V lost 0 bases and J lost 5, with 2 bases in between. Germline CDR1 is SGHDT and CDR2 is YYEEEE. The CDR3 sequence is 11 residues long.

The chain is built from TRBV5-1 and TRBJ1-5, with TRBD1 identical over 9 bases. CDR1 and CDR2 (germline): SGHRS, YFSETQ. V was pared by 6 bases and J by 7 bases, with 17 bases of the junction left unmatched. The CDR3 covers 17 residues. CDR3 residues: CASTNYNRGREGQPQHF. The CDR3 coding sequence is TGCGCCAGCACCAATTACAACAGGGGGCGCGAGGGGCAGCCCCAGCATTTT. The whole variable domain, remainder taken from reference TRBV5-1 and TRBJ1-5, is KAGVTQTPRYLIKTRGQQVTLSCSPISGHRSVSWYQQTPGQGLQFLFEYFSETQRNKGNFPGRFSGRQFSNSRSEMNVSTLELGDSALYLCASTNYNRGREGQPQHFGDGTRLSIL.

The J gene is TRBJ2-3, the V gene TRBV3-1 (or the pseudogene TRBV3-2), with a tentative D call TRBD1 (6 bases). In germline, CDR1 is LGHDT, CDR2 YNNKEL (reference sequence). The CDR3 loop spans 16 amino acids. The germline V and J ends were trimmed by 4 bases and 1 base, with 15 bases remaining between them. The CDR3, as DNA: TGTGCCAGCAGCCGAAAAGGGACACCCGGCACAGATACGCAGTATTTT. This codes for CASSRKGTPGTDTQYF.

DNA for the CDR3: TGCGCCAGCAGCCCCCGGGAGGAGGGAGAAAAACTGTTTTTT. Its translation: CASSPREEGEKLFF. This chain connects TRBV4-1 to TRBJ1-4, with D unclear. Germline V lookup: CDR1 MGHRA, CDR2 YSYEKL. The CDR3 has 14 amino acids. Trimming left V 4 bases short and J 8 bases short, with 14 bases between.

The V call is TRBV19, the J call TRBJ1-2; 8 bases match TRBD1. The germline CDR1 and CDR2 sequences are LNHDA and SQIVND (reference sequence). The length of the CDR3 is 13 residues. Trimming at V came to 9 bases and at J to 7 bases, leaving 10 bases not matched to a gene. The CDR3 region is CASRSDRAAGYTF. As DNA, the CDR3 is TGTGCCAGCCGGTCGGACAGGGCAGCTGGCTACACCTTC.

This clone came up once. The chain uses TRBV10-3 and TRBJ2-1; weak D call: TRBD1 (6 bases). This CDR3 comprises 14 residues. The germline V and J ends were trimmed by 6 bases and 4 bases, with 13 bases remaining between them. Germline assignment: CDR1 ENHRY and CDR2 SYGVKD. CDR3 sequence (DNA): TGTGCCATCAGAGAGACAGGTTTATACAATGAGCAGTTCTTC. Its translation is CAIRETGLYNEQFF.

The chain is built from TRBV29-1 and TRBJ1-1; weak D call: TRBD1 (6 bases). Germline V CDR1 and CDR2: SQVTM, ANQGSEA. Trimming took off 4 bases at V and 4 bases at J, with 19 bases between the two ends. There are 15 residues in the CDR3. This CDR3 is CSVVLPLSRGTEAFF. The CDR3 DNA reads TGCAGCGTTGTACTCCCCCTCTCCAGGGGCACTGAAGCTTTCTTT.